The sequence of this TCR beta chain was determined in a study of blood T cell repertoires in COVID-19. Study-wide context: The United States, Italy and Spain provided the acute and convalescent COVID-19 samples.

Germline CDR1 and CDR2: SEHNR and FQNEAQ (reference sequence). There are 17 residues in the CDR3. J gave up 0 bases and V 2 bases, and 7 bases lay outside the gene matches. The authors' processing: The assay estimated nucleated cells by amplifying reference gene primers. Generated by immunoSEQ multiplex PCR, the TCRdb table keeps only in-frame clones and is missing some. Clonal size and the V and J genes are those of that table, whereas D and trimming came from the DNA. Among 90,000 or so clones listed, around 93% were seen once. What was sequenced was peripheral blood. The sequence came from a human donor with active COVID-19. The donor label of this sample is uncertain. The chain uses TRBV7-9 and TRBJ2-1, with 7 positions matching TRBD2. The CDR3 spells CASSLLWRGSSYNEQFF. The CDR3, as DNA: TGTGCCAGCAGCTTATTGTGGCGGGGGAGCTCCTACAATGAGCAGTTCTTC.